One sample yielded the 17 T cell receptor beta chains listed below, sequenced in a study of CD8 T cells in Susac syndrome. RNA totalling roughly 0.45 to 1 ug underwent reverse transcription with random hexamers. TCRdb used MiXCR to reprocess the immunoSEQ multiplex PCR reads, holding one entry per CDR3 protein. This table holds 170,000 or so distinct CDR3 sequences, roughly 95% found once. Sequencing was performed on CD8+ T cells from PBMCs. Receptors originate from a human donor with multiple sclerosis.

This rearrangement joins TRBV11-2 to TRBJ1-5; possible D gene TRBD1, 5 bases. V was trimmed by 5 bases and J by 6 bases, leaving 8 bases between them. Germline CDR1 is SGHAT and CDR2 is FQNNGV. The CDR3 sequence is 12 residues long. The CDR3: CASSDSGQPQHF. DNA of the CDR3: TGTGCCAGCAGCGACAGTGGTCAGCCCCAGCATTTT.

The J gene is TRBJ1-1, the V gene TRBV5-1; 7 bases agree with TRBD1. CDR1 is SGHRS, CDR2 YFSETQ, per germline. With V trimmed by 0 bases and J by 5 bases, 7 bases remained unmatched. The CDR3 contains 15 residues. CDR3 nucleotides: TGCGCCAGCAGCTTGGGACAGGGTCTCGATACTGAAGCTTTCTTT. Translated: CASSLGQGLDTEAFF.

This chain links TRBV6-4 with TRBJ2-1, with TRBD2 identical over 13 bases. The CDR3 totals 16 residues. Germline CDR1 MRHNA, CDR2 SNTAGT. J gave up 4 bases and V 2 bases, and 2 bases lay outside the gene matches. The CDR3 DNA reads TGTGCCAGCAGTGACGAGGGACTAGCGGGGTACAATGAGCAGTTCTTC. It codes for CASSDEGLAGYNEQFF.

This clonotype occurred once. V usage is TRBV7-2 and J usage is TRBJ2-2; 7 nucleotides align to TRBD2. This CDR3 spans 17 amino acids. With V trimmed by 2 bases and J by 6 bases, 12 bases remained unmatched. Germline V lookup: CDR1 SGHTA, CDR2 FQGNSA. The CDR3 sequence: CASSLSPAGVRSGELFF. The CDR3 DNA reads TGTGCCAGCAGCTTATCCCCCGCGGGGGTAAGGTCCGGGGAGCTGTTTTTT.

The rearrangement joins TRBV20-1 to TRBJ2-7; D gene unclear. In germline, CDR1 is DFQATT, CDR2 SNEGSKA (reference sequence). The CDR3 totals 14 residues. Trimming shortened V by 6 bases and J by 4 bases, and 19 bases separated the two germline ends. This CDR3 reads CSALLGPRRYEQYF. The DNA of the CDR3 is TGCAGTGCCCTACTGGGCCCCCGTCGATACGAGCAGTACTTC.

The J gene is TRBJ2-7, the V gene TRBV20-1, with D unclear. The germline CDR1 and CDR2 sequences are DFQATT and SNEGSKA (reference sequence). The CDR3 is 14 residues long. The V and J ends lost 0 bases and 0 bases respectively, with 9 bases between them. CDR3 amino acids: CSARDTESSYEQYF. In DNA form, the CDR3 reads TGCAGTGCTAGAGATACCGAGAGCTCCTACGAGCAGTACTTC.

CDR3 sequence: CASSQDRTGWSYEQYF. For the CDR3, the DNA is TGTGCCAGCAGCCAAGATCGGACAGGGTGGTCCTACGAGCAGTACTTC. The rearrangement joins TRBV14 to TRBJ2-7, with 8 bases lining up with TRBD1. V was clipped by 0 bases and J by 1 base; unmatched bases: 5. This CDR3 comprises 16 residues. Germline CDR1 reads SGHDN; CDR2 reads FVKESK.

CDR3 DNA: TGCAGCGTTGACACCCAGATCTATGGCTACACCTTC. Its translation is CSVDTQIYGYTF. This chain joins TRBV29-1 and TRBJ1-2, with unresolved D. The CDR3 is 12 residues long. V shed 3 bases and J shed 4 bases, with 9 bases lying between them. CDR1 is SQVTM and CDR2 is ANQGSEA in the germline V gene.

This CDR3 is CSVEDALGLADYNEQFF. The CDR3 bases are TGCAGCGTTGAAGACGCTCTAGGACTAGCGGATTACAATGAGCAGTTCTTC. The V and J genes are TRBV29-1 and TRBJ2-1; 10 bases are shared with TRBD2. Looked up from germline, CDR1 is SQVTM and CDR2 is ANQGSEA. The length of the CDR3 is 17 residues. Losses at the gene ends were 0 bases for V and 4 bases for J; bases not matched to a gene: 9.

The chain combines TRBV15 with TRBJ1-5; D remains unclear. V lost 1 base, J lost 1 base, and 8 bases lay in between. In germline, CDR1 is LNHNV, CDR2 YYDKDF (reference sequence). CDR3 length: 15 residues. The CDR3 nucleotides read TGTGCCACCAGCAGAGCTGGCGGGAGCAATCAGCCCCAGCATTTT. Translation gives CATSRAGGSNQPQHF.

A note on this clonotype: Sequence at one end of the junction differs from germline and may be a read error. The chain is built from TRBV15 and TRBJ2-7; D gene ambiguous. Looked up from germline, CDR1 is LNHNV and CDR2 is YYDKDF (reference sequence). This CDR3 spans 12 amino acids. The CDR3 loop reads CATSRDRYEQYF. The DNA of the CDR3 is TGTGCCACCAGCCGAGATCGCTACGAGCAGTACTTC. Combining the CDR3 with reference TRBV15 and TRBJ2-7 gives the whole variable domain DAMVIQNPRYQVTQFGKPVTLSCSQTLNHNVMYWYQQKSSQAPKLLFHYYDKDFNNEADTPDNFQSRRPNTSFCFLDIRSPGLGDTAMYLCATSRDRYEQYFGPGTRLTVT.

The CDR3 reads CSAREKGGGTEAFF. CDR3 nucleotide sequence: TGCAGTGCTAGAGAGAAAGGGGGCGGTACTGAAGCTTTCTTT. V usage is TRBV20-1 and J usage is TRBJ1-1; 7 bases are shared with TRBD1. V lost 0 bases, J lost 5 bases, and 6 bases stayed unmatched. Germline CDR1 reads DFQATT; CDR2 reads SNEGSKA (reference sequence). This CDR3 is 14 amino acids long.

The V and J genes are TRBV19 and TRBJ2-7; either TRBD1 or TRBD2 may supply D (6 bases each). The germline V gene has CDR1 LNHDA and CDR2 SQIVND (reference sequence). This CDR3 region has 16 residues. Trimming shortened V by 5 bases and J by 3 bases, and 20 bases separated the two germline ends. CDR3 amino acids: CASSGSDGSRGYEQYF. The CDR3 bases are TGTGCCAGTAGTGGGTCGGACGGGAGCAGGGGCTACGAGCAGTACTTC.

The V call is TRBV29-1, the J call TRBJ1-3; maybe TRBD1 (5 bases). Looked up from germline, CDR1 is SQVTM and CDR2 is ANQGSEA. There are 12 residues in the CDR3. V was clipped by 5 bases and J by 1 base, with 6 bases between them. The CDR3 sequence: CSVQGSGNTIYF. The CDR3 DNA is TGCAGCGTTCAGGGATCTGGAAACACCATATATTTT.

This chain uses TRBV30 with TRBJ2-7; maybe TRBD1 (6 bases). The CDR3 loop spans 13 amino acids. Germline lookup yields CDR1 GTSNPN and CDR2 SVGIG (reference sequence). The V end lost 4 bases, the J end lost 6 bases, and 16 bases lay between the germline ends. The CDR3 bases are TGTGCCTGGACAAAAAAGGGGGTCCCCGAGCAGTACTTC. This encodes CAWTKKGVPEQYF.

The CDR3 here is CSVEGLQGQGETQYF. The CDR3 DNA follows: TGCAGCGTTGAAGGGTTACAGGGACAGGGCGAGACCCAGTACTTC. The rearrangement uses TRBV29-1 and TRBJ2-5; 9 bases map to TRBD1. CDR1 is SQVTM, CDR2 ANQGSEA, per germline. Trimming removed 1 base from V and 5 bases from J; junction bases left unmatched: 8. The CDR3 runs 15 residues.

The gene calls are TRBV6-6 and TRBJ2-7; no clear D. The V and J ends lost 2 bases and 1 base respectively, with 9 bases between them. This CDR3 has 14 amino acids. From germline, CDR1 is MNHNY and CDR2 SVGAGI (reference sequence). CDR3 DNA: TGTGCCAGCAGTTACCAGGAAGGTTCCTACGAGCAGTACTTC. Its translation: CASSYQEGSYEQYF.